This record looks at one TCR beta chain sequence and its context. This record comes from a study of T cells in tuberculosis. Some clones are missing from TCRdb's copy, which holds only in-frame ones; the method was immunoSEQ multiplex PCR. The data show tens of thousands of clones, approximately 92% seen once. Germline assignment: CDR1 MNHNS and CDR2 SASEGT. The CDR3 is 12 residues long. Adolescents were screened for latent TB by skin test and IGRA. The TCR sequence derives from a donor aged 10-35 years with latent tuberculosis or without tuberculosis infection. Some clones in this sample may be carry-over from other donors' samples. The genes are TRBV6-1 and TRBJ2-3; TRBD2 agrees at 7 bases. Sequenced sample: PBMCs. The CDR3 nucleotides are TGTCCTAGCGGATCTAGCACAGATACGCAGTATTTT. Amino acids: CPSGSSTDTQYF.